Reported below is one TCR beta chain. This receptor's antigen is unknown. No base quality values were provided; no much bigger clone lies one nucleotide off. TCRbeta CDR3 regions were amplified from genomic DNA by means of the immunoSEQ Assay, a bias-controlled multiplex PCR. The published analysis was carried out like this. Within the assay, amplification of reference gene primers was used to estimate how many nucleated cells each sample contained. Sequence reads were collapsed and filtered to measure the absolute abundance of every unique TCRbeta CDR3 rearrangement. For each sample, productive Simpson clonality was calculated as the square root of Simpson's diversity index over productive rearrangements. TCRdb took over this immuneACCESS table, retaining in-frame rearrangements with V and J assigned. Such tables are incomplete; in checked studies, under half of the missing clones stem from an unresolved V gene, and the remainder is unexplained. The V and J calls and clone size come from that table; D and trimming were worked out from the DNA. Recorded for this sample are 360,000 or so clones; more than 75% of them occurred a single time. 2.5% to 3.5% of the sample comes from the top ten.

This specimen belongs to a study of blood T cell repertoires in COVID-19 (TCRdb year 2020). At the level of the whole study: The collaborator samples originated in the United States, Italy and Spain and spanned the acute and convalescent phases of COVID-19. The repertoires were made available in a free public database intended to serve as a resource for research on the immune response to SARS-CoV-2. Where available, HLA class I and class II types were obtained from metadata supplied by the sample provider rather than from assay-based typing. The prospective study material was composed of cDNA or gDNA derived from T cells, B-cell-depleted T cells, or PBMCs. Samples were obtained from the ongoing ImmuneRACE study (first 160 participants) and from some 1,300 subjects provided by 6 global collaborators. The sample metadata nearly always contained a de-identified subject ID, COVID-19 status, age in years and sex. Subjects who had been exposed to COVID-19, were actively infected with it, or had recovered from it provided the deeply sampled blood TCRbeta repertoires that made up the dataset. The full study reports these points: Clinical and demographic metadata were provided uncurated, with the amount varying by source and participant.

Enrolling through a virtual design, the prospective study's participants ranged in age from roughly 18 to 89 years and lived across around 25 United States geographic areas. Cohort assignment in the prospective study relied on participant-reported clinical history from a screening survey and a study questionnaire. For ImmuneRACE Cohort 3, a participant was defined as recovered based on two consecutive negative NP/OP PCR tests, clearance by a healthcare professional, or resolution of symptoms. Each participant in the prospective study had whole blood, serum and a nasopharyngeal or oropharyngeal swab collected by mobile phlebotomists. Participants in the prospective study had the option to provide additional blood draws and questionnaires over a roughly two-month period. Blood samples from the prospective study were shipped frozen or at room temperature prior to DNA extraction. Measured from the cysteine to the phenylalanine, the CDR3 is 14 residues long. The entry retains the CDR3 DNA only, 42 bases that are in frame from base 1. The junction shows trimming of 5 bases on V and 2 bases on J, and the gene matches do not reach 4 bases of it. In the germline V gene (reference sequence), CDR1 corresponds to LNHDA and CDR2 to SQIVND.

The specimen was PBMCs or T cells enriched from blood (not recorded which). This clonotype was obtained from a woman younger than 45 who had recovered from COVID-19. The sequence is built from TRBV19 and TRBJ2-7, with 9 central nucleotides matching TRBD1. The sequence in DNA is TGTGCCAGTAGTTTCGGGACAGGGACCTACGAGCAGTACTTC. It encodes CASSFGTGTYEQYF.